This T cell receptor (beta chain) appears in the sequencing data of a study of response to subunit inactivated influenza vaccine. Regarding the study as a whole: Each seasonal influenza vaccination recruits few new T cells, the authors suggested.

The CDR3 is made up of 15 amino acids. The germline V gene has CDR1 LNHDA and CDR2 SQIVND (reference sequence). V dropped 9 bases and J dropped 10; count of bases not matched to a gene: 15. This clonotype was seen repeatedly, ten times or more. Its specificity is not known. TCRdb reprocessed the RT-PCR reads with MiXCR, giving one entry per CDR3 protein. The sample has 200,000 to 250,000 distinct CDR3 sequences; more than 9% are singletons. The chain joins TRBV19 to TRBJ1-5, with 10 bases aligning to TRBD1. This specimen was non-naive T cells sorted from PBMCs, taken approximately 15 days before vaccination. This TCR was recovered from a man aged 50 or older who received an inactivated influenza vaccine. CDR3 coding DNA: TGTGCCAGCCGGGACAGGGGCCAGCCTGGGAACCCCCAGCATTTT. As protein: CASRDRGQPGNPQHF.